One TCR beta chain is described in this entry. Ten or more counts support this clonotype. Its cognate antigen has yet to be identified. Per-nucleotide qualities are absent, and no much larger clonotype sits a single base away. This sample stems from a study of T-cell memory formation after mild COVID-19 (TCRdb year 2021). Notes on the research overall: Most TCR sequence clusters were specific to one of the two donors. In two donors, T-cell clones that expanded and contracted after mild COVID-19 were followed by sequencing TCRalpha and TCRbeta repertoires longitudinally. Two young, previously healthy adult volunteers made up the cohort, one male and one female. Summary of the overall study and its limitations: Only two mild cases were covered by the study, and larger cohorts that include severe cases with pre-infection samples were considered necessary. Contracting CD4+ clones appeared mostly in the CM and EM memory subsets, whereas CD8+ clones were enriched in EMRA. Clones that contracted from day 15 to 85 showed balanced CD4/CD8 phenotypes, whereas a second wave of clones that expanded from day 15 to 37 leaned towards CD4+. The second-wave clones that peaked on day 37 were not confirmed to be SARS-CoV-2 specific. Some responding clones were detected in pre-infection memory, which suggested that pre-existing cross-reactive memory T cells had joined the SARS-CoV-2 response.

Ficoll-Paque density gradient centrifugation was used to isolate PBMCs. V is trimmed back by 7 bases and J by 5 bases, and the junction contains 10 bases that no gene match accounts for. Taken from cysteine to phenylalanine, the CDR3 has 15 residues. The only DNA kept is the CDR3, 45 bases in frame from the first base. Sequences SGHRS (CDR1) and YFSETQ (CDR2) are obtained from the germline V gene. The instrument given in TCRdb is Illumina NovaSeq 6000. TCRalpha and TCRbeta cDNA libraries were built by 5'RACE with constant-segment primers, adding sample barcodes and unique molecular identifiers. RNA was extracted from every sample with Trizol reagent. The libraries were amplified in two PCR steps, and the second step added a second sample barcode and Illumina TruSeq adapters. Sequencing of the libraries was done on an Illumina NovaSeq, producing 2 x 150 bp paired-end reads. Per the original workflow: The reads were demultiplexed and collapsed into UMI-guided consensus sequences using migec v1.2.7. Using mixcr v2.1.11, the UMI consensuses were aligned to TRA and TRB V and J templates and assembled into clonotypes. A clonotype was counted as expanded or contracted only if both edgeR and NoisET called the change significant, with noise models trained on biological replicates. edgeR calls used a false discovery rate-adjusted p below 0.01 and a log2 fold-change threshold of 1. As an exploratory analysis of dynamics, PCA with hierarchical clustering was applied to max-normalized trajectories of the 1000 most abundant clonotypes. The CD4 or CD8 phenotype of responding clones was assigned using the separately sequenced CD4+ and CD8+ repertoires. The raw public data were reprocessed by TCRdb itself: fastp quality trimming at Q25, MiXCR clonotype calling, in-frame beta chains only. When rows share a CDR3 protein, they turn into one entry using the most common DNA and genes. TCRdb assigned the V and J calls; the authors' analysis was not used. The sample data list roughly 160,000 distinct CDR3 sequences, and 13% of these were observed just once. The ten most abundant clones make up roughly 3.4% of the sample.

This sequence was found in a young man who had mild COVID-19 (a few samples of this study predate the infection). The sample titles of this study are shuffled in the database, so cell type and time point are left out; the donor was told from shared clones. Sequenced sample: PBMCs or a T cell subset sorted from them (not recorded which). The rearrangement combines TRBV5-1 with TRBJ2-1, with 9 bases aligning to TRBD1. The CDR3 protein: CASGRDRGTHNEQFF. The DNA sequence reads TGCGCCAGCGGCCGTGACAGGGGGACCCACAATGAGCAGTTCTTC.